The 9 T cell receptor beta chains in this list originate from one sample, sequenced in a study of vaccination and CD4 T cells after COVID-19. Their antigens remain unidentified. Cultured CD4+ T cell DNA was sequenced using the Oncomine TCR Beta short-read assay. TCRdb re-analysed the PCR reads in MiXCR, keeping a single row per CDR3 protein. The sample yields 13,000 or so distinct CDR3 sequences, under 55% seen once. Regarding treatment: approximately nine-day PBMC culture with coronavirus spike peptide pools or control peptides (ViraFEST assay). This material consisted of CD4+ T cells from blood, cultured in vitro, taken after SARS-CoV-2 vaccination. Every receptor here comes from a human donor who had recovered from COVID-19.

The chain recombines TRBV10-3 with TRBJ1-2; D not certain. The V gene's germline CDR1 is ENHRY and CDR2 SYGVKD. The V end lost 1 base, the J end lost 8 bases, and 14 bases lay between the germline ends. This CDR3 region has 14 residues. CDR3 in DNA: TGTGCCATCAGTGAGTTCGAGCGTGGAGAGGGCTACACCTTC. It specifies CAISEFERGEGYTF.

This clonotype was found a few times. This chain connects TRBV20-1 to TRBJ2-2, with TRBD2 matching over 12 bases. The CDR3 extends over 16 amino acids. Trimming cost V 6 bases and J 6 bases; bases outside gene matches: 11. Per the germline V gene, CDR1 is DFQATT and CDR2 is SNEGSKA (reference sequence). CDR3 nucleotides: TGCAGTGCGGCCAGGACTAGCGGGACCTTGCCCGGGGAGCTGTTTTTT. Its translation: CSAARTSGTLPGELFF.

This clonotype was recorded a few times. This chain links TRBV18 with TRBJ1-5; weak D call: TRBD1 (5 bases). The ends were cut back, 5 bases at V and 9 bases at J, with 17 bases in the middle. The germline CDR1 and CDR2 sequences are KGHSH and LQKENI. The CDR3 spans 14 residues. This CDR3 reads CASSTRDGALPQHF. CDR3 nucleotide sequence: TGTGCCAGCTCAACCCGGGACGGGGCTTTGCCCCAGCATTTT.

The genes are TRBV7-2 and TRBJ2-5; a weak D match, TRBD2 (5 bases). Germline lookup yields CDR1 SGHTA and CDR2 FQGNSA. V was pared by 2 bases and J by 13 bases, with 17 bases between. This CDR3 contains 13 residues. The CDR3 region has the DNA TGTGCCAGCAGCTTATCCCCTACTAGGGCCTGGTACTTC. Amino acids: CASSLSPTRAWYF.

Turning to this clonotype: This may stem from a read error, because a much larger clone lies one nucleotide away. J is TRBJ1-2 and V is TRBV6-2 or TRBV6-3; TRBD1 aligns across 8 bases. The CDR3 is made up of 16 amino acids. V lost 5 bases and J lost 4; bases outside the gene matches: 12. CDR1 MNHEY and CDR2 SVGEGT come from the germline V gene. The CDR3: CASSTGQGLRGYGYTF. CDR3 sequence (DNA): TGTGCCAGCAGTACCGGACAGGGACTTAGGGGCTATGGCTACACCTTC.

A few counts support this clonotype. This chain links TRBV28 with TRBJ1-5; D perhaps matches TRBD1 (6 bases). Per the germline V gene, CDR1 is MDHEN and CDR2 is SYDVKM. There are 15 residues in the CDR3. V lost 3 bases, J lost 2 bases, and 11 bases lay in between. The CDR3 here is CASSFARGGNQPQHF. CDR3 bases: TGTGCCAGCAGTTTTGCCAGGGGTGGCAATCAGCCCCAGCATTTT.

The rearrangement joins TRBV5-5 to TRBJ2-3; D uncertain. This CDR3 contains 14 residues. V was trimmed by 0 bases and J by 1 base, leaving 6 bases between them. CDR1 SGHKS and CDR2 YYEKEE come from the germline V gene (reference sequence). The CDR3 loop is CASSLGVRTDTQYF. The CDR3 DNA sequence: TGTGCCAGCAGCTTGGGAGTCCGCACAGATACGCAGTATTTT.

This clonotype was observed a few times. The chain uses TRBV2 and TRBJ2-1; TRBD2 aligns across 11 bases. CDR3 length equals 15 residues. Germline V CDR1 and CDR2: SNHLY, FYNNEI. V shed 4 bases and J 3 bases; nucleotides not matched to a gene: 2. The CDR3 DNA is TGTGCCAGCAGTGTAGGACTAGCGGGCTACAATGAGCAGTTCTTC. This codes for CASSVGLAGYNEQFF.

CDR3 in amino acids: CASSSTGVEEKLFF. The CDR3 DNA is TGTGCCAGCAGCTCAACAGGGGTGGAGGAAAAACTGTTTTTT. The V and J genes are TRBV5-4 and TRBJ1-4; 7 nucleotides align to TRBD1. V dropped 3 bases and J dropped 8; count of bases not matched to a gene: 7. The CDR3 runs 14 residues. The germline gives CDR1 SGHNT, CDR2 YYREEE (reference sequence).